The T cell receptor (beta chain) under discussion was sequenced for a study of post-analysis software for immune sequencing data. General study points: Multiple sclerosis was associated with a significant reduction in normalized Chao1 diversity relative to controls. A few TRBV segments were significantly more frequent in patients than in controls. TRBV5-6, TRBV5-1 and TRBV20-1 were among these segments.

Trimming stripped 7 bases from V and 1 base from J, with 13 bases between. The CDR3 runs to 13 residues. Per germline, CDR1 SQVTM and CDR2 ANQGSEA. Unique molecular identifiers were present in the TCR beta cDNA libraries. One entry per CDR3 protein, called by TCRdb with MiXCR from the PCR reads. The table lists a few hundred thousand distinct CDR3 sequences, 36% of them singletons, with around 5% in the top ten. To note about this clonotype: Its antigen is not identified.

This rearrangement joins TRBV29-1 to TRBJ1-1, with D possibly TRBD1 on 5 matching bases. The sample consisted of blood. This receptor was taken from a girl aged 10 to 17 with multiple sclerosis. The CDR3 reads CSASTESNTEAFF. The CDR3 nucleotides are TGCAGCGCTTCGACAGAATCGAACACTGAAGCTTTCTTT. The variable domain in full, with the rest retrieved from reference TRBV29-1 and TRBJ1-1, is SAVISQKPSRDICQRGTSLTIQCQVDSQVTMMFWYRQQPGQSLTLIATANQGSEATYESGFVIDKFPISRPNLTFSTLTVSNMSPEDSSIYLCSASTESNTEAFFGQGTRLTVV.